The present entry profiles one T cell receptor beta chain with its context. What it binds is not known. The sample comes from a study of CD8+CD57+ T cells in acquired aplastic anemia. Study information: Quantities of DNA derived from sorted CD4+ and CD8+ cells averaged around 3 ug.

The CDR3 consists of 15 residues. The V gene's germline CDR1 is SNHLY and CDR2 FYNNEI. Trimming took 1 base from V and 0 from J; bases not matched to a gene: 0. Study outcomes and limitations: Patients had twenty-nine CD8+ CDR3 sequences in common with controls (the shared set). A significant difference in CD8+ Simpson's diversity between patients and controls was not found.

CDR3 and TCR beta VDJ profiling relied on a genomic DNA template. Via MiXCR, TCRdb re-called the reads, giving one row per CDR3 protein. The table lists around 180,000 distinct CDR3 sequences, over 60% of them singletons, with about 45% in the top ten. The J gene is TRBJ2-5, the V gene TRBV2; 9 bases are a match to TRBD1. The TCR sequence derives from a human donor with severe aplastic anemia or a healthy control (not recorded which). The sample was sorted CD4+, CD8+, or CD8+CD57+ T cells (not recorded which) from PBMCs. The CDR3 sequence is CASSEGTGDQETQYF. The CDR3 DNA sequence: TGTGCCAGCAGTGAAGGGACAGGGGACCAAGAGACCCAGTACTTC.